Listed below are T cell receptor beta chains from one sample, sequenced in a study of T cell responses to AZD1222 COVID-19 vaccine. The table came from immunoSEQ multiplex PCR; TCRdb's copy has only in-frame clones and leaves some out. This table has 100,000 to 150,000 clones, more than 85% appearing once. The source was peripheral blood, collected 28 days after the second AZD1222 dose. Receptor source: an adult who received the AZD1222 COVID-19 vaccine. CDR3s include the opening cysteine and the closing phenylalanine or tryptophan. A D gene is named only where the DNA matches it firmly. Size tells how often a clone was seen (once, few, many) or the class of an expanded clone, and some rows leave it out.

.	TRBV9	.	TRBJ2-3	TGTGCCAGCAGCGTAGAGGCGGGGAGTAGCACAGATACGCAGTATTTT	CASSVEAGSSTDTQYF
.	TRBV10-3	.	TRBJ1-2	TGTGCCACCGGGGTGTTAGGTTATGGCTACACCTTC	CATGVLGYGYTF
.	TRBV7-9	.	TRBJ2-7	TGTGCCAGCAGCCCAATCGACGGCGGCTACTACGAGCAGTACTTC	CASSPIDGGYYEQYF
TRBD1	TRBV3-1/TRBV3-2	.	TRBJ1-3	TGTGCCAGCAGCCCAGGGACAGGGGCACACACCATGTATTTT	CASSPGTGAHTMYF
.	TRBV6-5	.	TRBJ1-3	TGTGCCAGCACCCCGGGGGGGTCTGGAAACACCATATATTTT	CASTPGGSGNTIYF
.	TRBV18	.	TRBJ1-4	TGTGCCAGCTCACCACCTGTTGGGGGAAATGAAAAACTGTTTTTT	CASSPPVGGNEKLFF
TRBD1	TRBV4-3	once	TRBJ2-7	TGCGCCAGCAGCCACGTAGCCGGGACAGGGTCCCGGGAGCAGTACTTC	CASSHVAGTGSREQYF
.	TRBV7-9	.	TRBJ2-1	TGTGCCAGCAGCTTAGCTGCCGACAATGAGCAGTTCTTC	CASSLAADNEQFF
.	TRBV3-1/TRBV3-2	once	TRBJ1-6	TGTGCCAGCAGCCAGTTTGCGGGGGCTGGTAATTCACCCCTCCACTTT	CASSQFAGAGNSPLHF
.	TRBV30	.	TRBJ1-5	TGTGCCTGGTCGTCGGGCAGTAAAAATCAGCCCCAGCATTTT	CAWSSGSKNQPQHF
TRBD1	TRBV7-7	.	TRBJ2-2	TGTGCTAGCAGCTTAGGACAGGGGGTCGGGGAGCTGTTTTTT	CASSLGQGVGELFF
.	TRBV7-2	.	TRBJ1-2	TGTGCCAGCAGCTTAAAACACAACTATGGCTACACCTTC	CASSLKHNYGYTF
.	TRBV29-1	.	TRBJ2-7	TGCAGCGTTGGGGGGGAGACGGTGACCTACGAGCAGTACTTC	CSVGGETVTYEQYF
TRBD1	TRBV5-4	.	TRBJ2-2	TGTGCCAGCAGTCGGGACAGGGTAAACACCGGGGAGCTGTTTTTT	CASSRDRVNTGELFF
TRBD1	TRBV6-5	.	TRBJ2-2	TGTGCCAGCAGCAGGGACAGGGGGCAAACCGGGGAGCTGTTTTTT	CASSRDRGQTGELFF
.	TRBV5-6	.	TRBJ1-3	TGTGCCAGCAGCTCAGGAGGGCGCTCTGGAAACACCATATATTTT	CASSSGGRSGNTIYF
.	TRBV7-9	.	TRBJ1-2	TGTGCCAGCAGCCCAGGGAAAGGCTACACCTTC	CASSPGKGYTF
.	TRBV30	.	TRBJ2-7	TGTGCCTGGAGTGTGGGAAACGGTTACGAGCAGTACTTC	CAWSVGNGYEQYF
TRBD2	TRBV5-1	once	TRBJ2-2	TGCGCCAGCAGCCCGGGAGGGGGAAGCTTAACCGGGGAGCTGTTTTTT	CASSPGGGSLTGELFF
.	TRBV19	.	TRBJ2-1	TGTGCCAGTAGTATGTACAATGAGCAGTTCTTC	CASSMYNEQFF
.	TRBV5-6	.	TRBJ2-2	TGTGCCAGCAGCTTGGCTAGCAGGAACACCGGGGAGCTGTTTTTT	CASSLASRNTGELFF
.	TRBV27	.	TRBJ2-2	TGTGCCAGCAGCCAGACGTCAACGCGAACCGGGGAGCTGTTTTTT	CASSQTSTRTGELFF
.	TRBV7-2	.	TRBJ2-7	TGTGCCAGCAGCTTACGCCTTGCCGGCGAGCAGTACTTC	CASSLRLAGEQYF